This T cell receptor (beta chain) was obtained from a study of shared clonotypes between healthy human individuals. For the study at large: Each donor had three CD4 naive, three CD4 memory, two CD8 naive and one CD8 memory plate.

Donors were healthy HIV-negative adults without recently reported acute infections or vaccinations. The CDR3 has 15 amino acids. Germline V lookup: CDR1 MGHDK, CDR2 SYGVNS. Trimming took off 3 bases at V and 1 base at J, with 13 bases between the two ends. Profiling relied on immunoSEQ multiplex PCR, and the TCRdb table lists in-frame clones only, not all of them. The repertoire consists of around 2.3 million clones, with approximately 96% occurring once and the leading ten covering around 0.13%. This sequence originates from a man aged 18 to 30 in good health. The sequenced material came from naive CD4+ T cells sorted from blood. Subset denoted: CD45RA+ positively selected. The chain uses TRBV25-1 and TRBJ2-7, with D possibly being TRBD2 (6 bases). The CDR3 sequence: CASSDQTGESYEQYF. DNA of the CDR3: TGTGCCAGCAGTGACCAGACGGGGGAGTCCTACGAGCAGTACTTC.